These T cell receptor beta chains were read from a single sample in a study of T cells in Graves' hyperthyroidism and ophthalmopathy. TCRdb processed the multiplex PCR reads anew with MiXCR; each CDR3 protein has one entry. Of around 500,000 distinct CDR3 sequences listed, over 13% are singletons. Source material: blood. The receptors were sampled from a woman between 18 and 29 years old with Graves' hyperthyroidism. Each CDR3 is given with its conserved first and last residue. Each record gives: CDR3 DNA, CDR3 protein, clone size, J gene, V gene, D gene, CDR3 length. D genes are given only for firm matches. Clone size is given for some rows only: seen once, a few or many times, or a class if the clone is expanded.

CDR3nt: TGTGCCAGCAGTTTAGGGCAGCCAAAGTTCACAGATACGCAGTATTTT; CDR3aa: CASSLGQPKFTDTQYF; abundance: many; j_gene: TRBJ2-3; v_gene: TRBV12-3/TRBV12-4; d_gene: .; len: 16
CDR3nt: TGTGCCAGCACTAGCAACTCAAGGAGCTACAATGAGCAGTTCTTC; CDR3aa: CASTSNSRSYNEQFF; abundance: many; j_gene: TRBJ2-1; v_gene: TRBV12-3/TRBV12-4; d_gene: .; len: 15
CDR3nt: TGTGCCAGCAGCGGAACTTGGCCCGGGGAGCTGTTTTTT; CDR3aa: CASSGTWPGELFF; abundance: many; j_gene: TRBJ2-2; v_gene: TRBV5-5; d_gene: .; len: 13
CDR3nt: TGTGCCAGCAGTTTGACCCGAGGAGGAAACACCATATATTTT; CDR3aa: CASSLTRGGNTIYF; abundance: .; j_gene: TRBJ1-3; v_gene: TRBV6-2/TRBV6-3; d_gene: .; len: 14
CDR3nt: TGTGCCAGCACTAAAAGGATGGGACTAGCGTCGGACCTCTCCTACGAGCAGTACTTC; CDR3aa: CASTKRMGLASDLSYEQYF; abundance: many; j_gene: TRBJ2-7; v_gene: TRBV6-1; d_gene: TRBD2; len: 19
CDR3nt: TGTGCCAGCAGTTTAGGGACAGGGGGTGCCGCGTACAATGAGCAGTTCTTC; CDR3aa: CASSLGTGGAAYNEQFF; abundance: many; j_gene: TRBJ2-1; v_gene: TRBV27; d_gene: TRBD1; len: 17
CDR3nt: TGCGCCAGCAGAAACCGAACGGGAGGGGGTGGGGCCAACGTCCTGACTTTC; CDR3aa: CASRNRTGGGGANVLTF; abundance: .; j_gene: TRBJ2-6; v_gene: TRBV5-1; d_gene: TRBD2; len: 17
CDR3nt: TGCAGTGCTAGTCTTGGCAACCGGGACAGGAACTATGGCTACACCTTC; CDR3aa: CSASLGNRDRNYGYTF; abundance: few; j_gene: TRBJ1-2; v_gene: TRBV20-1; d_gene: TRBD1; len: 16
CDR3nt: TGTGCCAGCAGTGAAGGTGGGGGGACCTTCAAAGCTTTCTTT; CDR3aa: CASSEGGGTFKAFF; abundance: many; j_gene: TRBJ1-1; v_gene: TRBV6-1; d_gene: .; len: 14
CDR3nt: TGTGCCACCACAGCCCACATCTCCTACGAGCAGTACTTC; CDR3aa: CATTAHISYEQYF; abundance: .; j_gene: TRBJ2-7; v_gene: TRBV10-3; d_gene: .; len: 13
CDR3nt: TGCAGTGCCCCGACAGGGGTTGGAAACACCATATATTTT; CDR3aa: CSAPTGVGNTIYF; abundance: few; j_gene: TRBJ1-3; v_gene: TRBV20-1; d_gene: TRBD1; len: 13
CDR3nt: TGTGCCAGCAGAAGAGCAGGGGCGGCAACTAATGAAAAACTGTTTTTT; CDR3aa: CASRRAGAATNEKLFF; abundance: many; j_gene: TRBJ1-4; v_gene: TRBV11-2; d_gene: .; len: 16
CDR3nt: TGTGCCAGCAGTGACTCACCCTATAGCAATCAGCCCCAGCATTTT; CDR3aa: CASSDSPYSNQPQHF; abundance: .; j_gene: TRBJ1-5; v_gene: TRBV2; d_gene: .; len: 15
CDR3nt: TGTGCCATCAGTGAGTCAGTAGGAGCTGGCCCAGATACGCAGTATTTT; CDR3aa: CAISESVGAGPDTQYF; abundance: .; j_gene: TRBJ2-3; v_gene: TRBV10-3; d_gene: .; len: 16
CDR3nt: TGTGCCAGCAGTCCGATCACAGATACGCAGTATTTT; CDR3aa: CASSPITDTQYF; abundance: many; j_gene: TRBJ2-3; v_gene: TRBV12-3/TRBV12-4; d_gene: .; len: 12
CDR3nt: TGTGCCAGCAGCCCCCAAGGCGGGCTGAACACTGAAGCTTTCTTT; CDR3aa: CASSPQGGLNTEAFF; abundance: many; j_gene: TRBJ1-1; v_gene: TRBV7-9; d_gene: .; len: 15
CDR3nt: TGTGCCAGCAGCCAAGGGGTCCAGAACTACAATGAGCAGTTCTTC; CDR3aa: CASSQGVQNYNEQFF; abundance: few; j_gene: TRBJ2-1; v_gene: TRBV7-3; d_gene: .; len: 15
CDR3nt: TGTGCCAGCAGCCCGGCGCTAGCTCGGGAGACCCAGTACTTC; CDR3aa: CASSPALARETQYF; abundance: .; j_gene: TRBJ2-5; v_gene: TRBV3-1; d_gene: .; len: 14
CDR3nt: TGTGCCACCAGTGATTTAGGGCAGAACGAGCAGTACTTC; CDR3aa: CATSDLGQNEQYF; abundance: .; j_gene: TRBJ2-7; v_gene: TRBV24-1; d_gene: .; len: 13
CDR3nt: TGTGCCAGTTCTACCGGACTAGCGGGACTCAACACCGGGGAGCTGTTTTTT; CDR3aa: CASSTGLAGLNTGELFF; abundance: many; j_gene: TRBJ2-2; v_gene: TRBV12-3/TRBV12-4; d_gene: TRBD2; len: 17
CDR3nt: TGTGCCAGCAGCCCGGGACAGGGGTATGGCTACACCTTC; CDR3aa: CASSPGQGYGYTF; abundance: many; j_gene: TRBJ1-2; v_gene: TRBV5-6; d_gene: TRBD1; len: 13
CDR3nt: TGTGCCTGGAGTGGGGGACAGGGATATGGCTACACCTTC; CDR3aa: CAWSGGQGYGYTF; abundance: many; j_gene: TRBJ1-2; v_gene: TRBV30; d_gene: TRBD1; len: 13
CDR3nt: TGCGCCAGCAGCTTGGCCGGGAGCCCGCCGGATACGCAGTATTTT; CDR3aa: CASSLAGSPPDTQYF; abundance: few; j_gene: TRBJ2-3; v_gene: TRBV5-1; d_gene: .; len: 15
CDR3nt: TGTGCCAGCAGCTCCTGGACTAGCTCCTACGAGCAGTACTTC; CDR3aa: CASSSWTSSYEQYF; abundance: .; j_gene: TRBJ2-7; v_gene: TRBV7-8; d_gene: TRBD2; len: 14
CDR3nt: TGTGCCAGCAGTACCTACAGGGATTCTAACTATGGCTACACCTTC; CDR3aa: CASSTYRDSNYGYTF; abundance: many; j_gene: TRBJ1-2; v_gene: TRBV12-3/TRBV12-4; d_gene: .; len: 15
CDR3nt: TGTGCCAGTAGTATTCTAGGGGAACAGTACTTC; CDR3aa: CASSILGEQYF; abundance: once; j_gene: TRBJ2-7; v_gene: TRBV19; d_gene: .; len: 11
CDR3nt: TGCGCCAGCAGCTTGCAAGGATTGAACACCGGGGAGCTGTTTTTT; CDR3aa: CASSLQGLNTGELFF; abundance: many; j_gene: TRBJ2-2; v_gene: TRBV5-1; d_gene: .; len: 15
CDR3nt: TGTGCCAGCAGTCCCGGGACATCGCGCACCGGGGAGCTGTTTTTT; CDR3aa: CASSPGTSRTGELFF; abundance: many; j_gene: TRBJ2-2; v_gene: TRBV2; d_gene: .; len: 15
CDR3nt: TGTGCCAGCACAGTCCTCTACATGAACACTGAAGCTTTCTTT; CDR3aa: CASTVLYMNTEAFF; abundance: many; j_gene: TRBJ1-1; v_gene: TRBV6-1; d_gene: .; len: 14
CDR3nt: TGTGCCACCAGTGACAAACTAGCGGGAGGGCTTCGGGAGACCCAGTACTTC; CDR3aa: CATSDKLAGGLRETQYF; abundance: many; j_gene: TRBJ2-5; v_gene: TRBV24-1; d_gene: TRBD2; len: 17